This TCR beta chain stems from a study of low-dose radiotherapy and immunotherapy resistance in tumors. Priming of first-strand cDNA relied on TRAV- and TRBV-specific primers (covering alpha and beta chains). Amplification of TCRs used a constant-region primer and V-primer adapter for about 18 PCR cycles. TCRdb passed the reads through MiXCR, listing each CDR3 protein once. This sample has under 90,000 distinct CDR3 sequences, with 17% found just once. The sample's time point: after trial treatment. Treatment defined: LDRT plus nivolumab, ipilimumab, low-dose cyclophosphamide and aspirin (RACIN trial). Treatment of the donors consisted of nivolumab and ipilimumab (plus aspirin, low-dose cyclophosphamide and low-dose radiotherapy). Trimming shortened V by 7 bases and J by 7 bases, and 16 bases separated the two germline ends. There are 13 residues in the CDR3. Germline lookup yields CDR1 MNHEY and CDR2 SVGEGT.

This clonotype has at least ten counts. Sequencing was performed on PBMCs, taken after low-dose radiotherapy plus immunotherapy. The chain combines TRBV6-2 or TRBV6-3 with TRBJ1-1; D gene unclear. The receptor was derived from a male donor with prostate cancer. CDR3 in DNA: TGTGCCAGCACCCTTACGGGCAATATTGAAGCTTTCTTT. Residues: CASTLTGNIEAFF.